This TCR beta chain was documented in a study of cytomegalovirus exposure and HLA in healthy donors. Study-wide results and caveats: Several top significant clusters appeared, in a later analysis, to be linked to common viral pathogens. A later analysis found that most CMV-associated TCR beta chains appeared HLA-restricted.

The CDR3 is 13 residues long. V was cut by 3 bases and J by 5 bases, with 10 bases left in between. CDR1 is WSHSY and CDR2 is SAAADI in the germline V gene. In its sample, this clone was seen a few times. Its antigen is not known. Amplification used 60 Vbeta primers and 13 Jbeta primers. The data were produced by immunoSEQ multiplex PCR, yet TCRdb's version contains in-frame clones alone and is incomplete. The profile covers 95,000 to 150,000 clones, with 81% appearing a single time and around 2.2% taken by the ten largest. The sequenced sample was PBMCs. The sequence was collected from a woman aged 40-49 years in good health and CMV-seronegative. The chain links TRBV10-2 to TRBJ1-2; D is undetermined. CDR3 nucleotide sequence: TGCGCCAGCAGTGACGCGGGTTATTATGGCTACACCTTC. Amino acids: CASSDAGYYGYTF.